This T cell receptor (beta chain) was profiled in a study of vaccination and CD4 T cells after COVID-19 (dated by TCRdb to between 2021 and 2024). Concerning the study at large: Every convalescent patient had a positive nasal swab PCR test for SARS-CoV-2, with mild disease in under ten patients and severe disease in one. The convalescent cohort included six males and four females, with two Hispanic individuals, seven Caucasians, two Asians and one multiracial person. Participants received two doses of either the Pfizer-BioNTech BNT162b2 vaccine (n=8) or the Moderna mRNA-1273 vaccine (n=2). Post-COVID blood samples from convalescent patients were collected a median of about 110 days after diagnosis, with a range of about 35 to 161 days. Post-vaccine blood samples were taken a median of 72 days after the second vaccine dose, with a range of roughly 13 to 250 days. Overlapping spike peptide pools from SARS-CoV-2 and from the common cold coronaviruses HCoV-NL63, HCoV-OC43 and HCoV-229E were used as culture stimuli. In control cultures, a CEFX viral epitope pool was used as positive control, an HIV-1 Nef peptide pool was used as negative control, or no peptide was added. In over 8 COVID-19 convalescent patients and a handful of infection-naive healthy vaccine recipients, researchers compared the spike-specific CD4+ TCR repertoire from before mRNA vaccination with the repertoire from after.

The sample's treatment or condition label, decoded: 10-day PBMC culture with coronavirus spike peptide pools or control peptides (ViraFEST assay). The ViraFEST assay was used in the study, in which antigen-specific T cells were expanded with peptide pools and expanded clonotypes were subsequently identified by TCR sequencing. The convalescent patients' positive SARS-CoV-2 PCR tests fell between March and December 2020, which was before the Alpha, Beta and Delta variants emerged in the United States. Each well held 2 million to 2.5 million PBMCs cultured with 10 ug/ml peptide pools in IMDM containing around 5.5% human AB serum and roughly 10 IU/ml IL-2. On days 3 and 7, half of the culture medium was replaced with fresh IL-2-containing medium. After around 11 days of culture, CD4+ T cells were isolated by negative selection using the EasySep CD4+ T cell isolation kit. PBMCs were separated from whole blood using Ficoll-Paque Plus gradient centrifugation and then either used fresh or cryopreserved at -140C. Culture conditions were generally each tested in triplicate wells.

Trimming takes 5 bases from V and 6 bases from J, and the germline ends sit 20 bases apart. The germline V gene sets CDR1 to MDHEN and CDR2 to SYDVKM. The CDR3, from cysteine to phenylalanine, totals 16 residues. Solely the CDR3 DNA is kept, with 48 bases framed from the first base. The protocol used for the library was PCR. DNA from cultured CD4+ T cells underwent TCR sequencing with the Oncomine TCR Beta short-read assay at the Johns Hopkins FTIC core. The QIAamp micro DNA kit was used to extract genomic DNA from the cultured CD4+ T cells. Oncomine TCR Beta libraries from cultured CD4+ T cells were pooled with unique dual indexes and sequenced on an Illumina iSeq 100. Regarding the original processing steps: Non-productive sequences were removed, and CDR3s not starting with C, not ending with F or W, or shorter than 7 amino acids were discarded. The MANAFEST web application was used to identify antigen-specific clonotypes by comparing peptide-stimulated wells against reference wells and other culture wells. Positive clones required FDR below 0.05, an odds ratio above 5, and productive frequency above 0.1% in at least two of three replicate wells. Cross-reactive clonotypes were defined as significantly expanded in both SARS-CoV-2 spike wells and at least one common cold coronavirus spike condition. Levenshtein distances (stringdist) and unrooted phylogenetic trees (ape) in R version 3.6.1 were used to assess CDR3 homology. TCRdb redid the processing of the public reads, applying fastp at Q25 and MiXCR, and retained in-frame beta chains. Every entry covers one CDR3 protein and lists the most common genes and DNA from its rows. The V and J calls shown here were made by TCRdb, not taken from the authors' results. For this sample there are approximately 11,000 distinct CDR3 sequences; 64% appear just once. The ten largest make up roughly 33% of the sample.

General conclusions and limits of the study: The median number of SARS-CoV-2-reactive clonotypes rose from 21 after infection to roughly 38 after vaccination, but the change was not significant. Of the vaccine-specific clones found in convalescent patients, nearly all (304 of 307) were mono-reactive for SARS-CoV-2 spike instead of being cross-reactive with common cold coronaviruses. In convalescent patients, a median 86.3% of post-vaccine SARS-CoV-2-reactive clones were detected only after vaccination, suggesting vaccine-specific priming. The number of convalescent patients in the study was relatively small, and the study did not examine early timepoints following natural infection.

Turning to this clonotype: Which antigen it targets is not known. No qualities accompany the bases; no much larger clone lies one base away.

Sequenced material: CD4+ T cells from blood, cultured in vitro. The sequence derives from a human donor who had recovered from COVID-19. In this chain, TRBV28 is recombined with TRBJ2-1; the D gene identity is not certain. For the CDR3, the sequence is CASSRVWQARGNEQFF. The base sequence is TGTGCCAGCAGTCGCGTGTGGCAGGCTCGAGGCAATGAGCAGTTCTTC.